What follows are 21 T cell receptor beta chains derived from one specimen sequenced in a study of cytomegalovirus exposure and HLA in healthy donors. In the PCR, 60 Vbeta and 13 Jbeta primers were used. TCRdb's table, derived via immunoSEQ multiplex PCR, lists solely in-frame clones and lacks some. The repertoire table contains under 150,000 clones. Material for sequencing was PBMCs. These receptors originate from a woman in her forties in good health and CMV-seronegative.

The CDR3 sequence: CASSPTDRPYYGYTF. The CDR3 coding sequence is TGCGCCAGCAGCCCAACTGACAGGCCTTACTATGGCTACACCTTC. The V and J genes are TRBV4-3 and TRBJ1-2, with D perhaps TRBD1 (6 bases). Trimming removed 4 bases from V and 3 bases from J, with 15 bases in between. CDR3 length equals 15 residues. Germline V CDR1 and CDR2: LGHNA, YSLEER.

V gene TRBV4-3 combines with J gene TRBJ2-2; possibly TRBD2 for D (6 bases). CDR1 is LGHNA and CDR2 is YSLEER in the germline V gene. There are 17 residues in the CDR3. Trimming left V 0 bases short and J 1 base short, with 12 bases between. The CDR3 reads CASSQEARGLNTGELFF. The CDR3 region has the DNA TGCGCCAGCAGCCAAGAGGCCCGGGGGTTGAACACCGGGGAGCTGTTTTTT.

V and J are TRBV6-5 and TRBJ1-5; possibly TRBD1 for D (5 bases). Deletions cut 5 bases from V and 6 bases from J, with 17 bases between. This CDR3 has 15 residues. The germline gives CDR1 MNHEY, CDR2 SVGAGI. CDR3 loop: CASSHTGRVAQPQHF. CDR3 DNA sequence: TGTGCCAGCAGTCATACAGGCCGGGTGGCTCAGCCCCAGCATTTT.

The rearrangement joins TRBV4-2 to TRBJ2-3; 9 bases fit TRBD2. Looked up from germline, CDR1 is LGHNA and CDR2 is YNFKEQ. After removal of 1 base from V and 6 bases from J, the junction contained 8 bases not matched to a gene. This CDR3 spans 16 amino acids. CDR3 in DNA: TGTGCCAGCAGCCAAGTGAAGGCTAGCGGGGATGATACGCAGTATTTT. Amino acids: CASSQVKASGDDTQYF.

This chain links TRBV28 with TRBJ1-1; 8 positions match TRBD1. Germline V CDR1 and CDR2: MDHEN, SYDVKM. The CDR3 sequence is 16 residues long. The V and J ends lost 3 bases and 1 base, in that order; junction bases with no gene match: 7. The CDR3 protein is CASSLTPGTGNTEAFF. The CDR3 nucleotides read TGTGCCAGCAGTTTGACACCCGGGACAGGGAACACTGAAGCTTTCTTT. Filled out from reference TRBV28 and TRBJ1-1, the complete variable domain reads DVKVTQSSRYLVKRTGEKVFLECVQDMDHENMFWYRQDPGLGLRLIYFSYDVKMKEKGDIPEGYSVSREKKERFSLILESASTNQTSMYLCASSLTPGTGNTEAFFGQGTRLTVV.

This chain connects TRBV4-3 to TRBJ1-4; possible D gene TRBD1, 5 bases. Germline CDR1 and CDR2: LGHNA and YSLEER. The V and J ends lost 0 bases and 0 bases respectively, with 11 bases between them. The CDR3 has 17 residues. CDR3 DNA sequence: TGCGCCAGCAGCCAAGATCAGGTCAGGGCAACTAATGAAAAACTGTTTTTT. Amino acid sequence: CASSQDQVRATNEKLFF.

V gene TRBV29-1 combines with J gene TRBJ1-1; 8 bases map to TRBD1. CDR3 length equals 13 residues. Germline loops: CDR1 SQVTM, CDR2 ANQGSEA. Trimming took 3 bases from V and 1 from J; bases not matched to a gene: 1. CDR3 amino acids: CSVDRGRNTEAFF. In DNA, the CDR3 is TGCAGCGTTGACAGGGGGCGGAACACTGAAGCTTTCTTT.

J is TRBJ2-4 and V is TRBV29-1; no definite D call. The germline V and J ends were trimmed by 4 bases and 0 bases, with 13 bases remaining between them. Germline V lookup: CDR1 SQVTM, CDR2 ANQGSEA. The CDR3 extends over 15 amino acids. The CDR3 nucleotides read TGCAGCGTTGTGTTCCCCGTCGTAGCCAAAAACATTCAGTACTTC. Translated: CSVVFPVVAKNIQYF.

For the CDR3, the DNA is TGTGCCAGCTCTCGTCAACCGGGACTAGTTTTCGATACGCAGTATTTT. Its protein product is CASSRQPGLVFDTQYF. This chain links TRBV18 with TRBJ2-3; 8 nucleotides match TRBD2. The V segment lost 6 bases and the J segment 6 bases; nucleotides outside the gene matches: 14. Germline CDR1 is KGHSH and CDR2 is LQKENI. The length of the CDR3 is 16 residues.

The rearrangement joins TRBV9 to TRBJ2-3, with TRBD2 matching over 11 bases. The CDR3 totals 19 residues. The J segment lost 6 bases and the V segment lost 7 bases, leaving 22 bases of the junction unmatched. Germline CDR1 SGDLS, CDR2 YYNGEE. The CDR3 is CASSASGGILAGGWDTQYF. The DNA for the CDR3 is TGTGCCAGCTCCGCCTCGGGGGGGATTCTAGCGGGGGGATGGGATACGCAGTATTTT.

The J gene is TRBJ1-2, the V gene TRBV19; tentative D call: TRBD1 (5 bases). The V gene's germline CDR1 is LNHDA and CDR2 SQIVND (reference sequence). There are 11 residues in the CDR3. The V end lost 7 bases, the J end lost 2 bases, and 5 bases lay between the germline ends. The CDR3 DNA reads TGTGCCAGTAACAGGAACTATGGCTACACCTTC. Translating gives CASNRNYGYTF. Using reference TRBV19 and TRBJ1-2 for the parts outside the CDR3, the full variable domain is DGGITQSPKYLFRKEGQNVTLSCEQNLNHDAMYWYRQDPGQGLRLIYYSQIVNDFQKGDIAEGYSVSREKKESFPLTVTSAQKNPTAFYLCASNRNYGYTFGSGTRLTVV.

The chain uses TRBV18 and TRBJ1-2; no firm D call. The ends were cut back, 0 bases at V and 0 bases at J, with 8 bases in the middle. The CDR3 has 15 residues. CDR1 is KGHSH, CDR2 LQKENI, per germline. The CDR3 region is CASSPPSLPNYGYTF. CDR3 bases: TGTGCCAGCTCACCACCGAGTTTACCTAACTATGGCTACACCTTC.

The genes are TRBV14 and TRBJ1-1; D is perhaps TRBD1 (5 bases). The CDR3 sequence is 11 residues long. Trimming cost V 5 bases and J 7 bases, with 8 bases left between them. Germline CDR1 SGHDN, CDR2 FVKESK. CDR3 region: CASSGAYEAFF. The CDR3 DNA reads as TGTGCCAGCAGCGGGGCCTATGAAGCTTTCTTT.

The J gene is TRBJ2-3, the V gene TRBV5-4, with TRBD2 matching 10 bases. Germline V lookup: CDR1 SGHNT, CDR2 YYREEE (reference sequence). Trimming at V came to 0 bases and at J to 2 bases, leaving 6 bases not matched to a gene. The CDR3 is 17 amino acids. The DNA for the CDR3 is TGTGCCAGCAGCTTGGGCGGTAGCGGGGGGTACACAGATACGCAGTATTTT. Translating it yields CASSLGGSGGYTDTQYF.

This chain joins TRBV9 and TRBJ2-7; D perhaps matches TRBD2 (6 bases). The length of the CDR3 is 15 residues. Per germline, CDR1 SGDLS and CDR2 YYNGEE. The V end lost 1 base, the J end lost 7 bases, and 18 bases lay between the germline ends. The CDR3 nucleotides read TGTGCCAGCAGCGTACGCCTTCCGGGGGAAGGGGAGCAGTACGTC. This sequence encodes CASSVRLPGEGEQYV.

The rearrangement joins TRBV4-3 to TRBJ1-4, with D hard to call. V was clipped by 4 bases and J by 6 bases, with 15 bases between them. Germline V lookup: CDR1 LGHNA, CDR2 YSLEER. The CDR3 length is 15 residues. CDR3 region: CASSREDGGYEKLFF. CDR3 coding DNA: TGCGCCAGCAGCCGAGAGGACGGAGGCTATGAAAAACTGTTTTTT.

The V and J genes are TRBV7-3 and TRBJ2-2; D perhaps matches TRBD2 (6 bases). There are 16 residues in the CDR3. The V gene's germline CDR1 is SGHTA and CDR2 FQGTGA. The V end lost 4 bases, the J end lost 2 bases, and 14 bases lay between the germline ends. The CDR3 loop reads CASSSQPGLNTGELFF. The CDR3 DNA reads TGTGCCAGCAGCTCTCAACCGGGACTCAACACCGGGGAGCTGTTTTTT. Combining the CDR3 with reference TRBV7-3 and TRBJ2-2 gives the whole variable domain GAGVSQTPSNKVTEKGKYVELRCDPISGHTALYWYRQSLGQGPEFLIYFQGTGAADDSGLPNDRFFAVRPEGSVSTLKIQRTERGDSAVYLCASSSQPGLNTGELFFGEGSRLTVL.

The gene calls are TRBV2 and TRBJ2-1; 9 bases line up with TRBD2. With V trimmed by 2 bases and J by 7 bases, 6 bases remained unmatched. CDR3 length: 15 amino acids. Germline lookup yields CDR1 SNHLY and CDR2 FYNNEI. CDR3 sequence: CASSESRGGRNEQFF. DNA for the CDR3: TGTGCCAGCAGTGAATCGCGGGGGGGCCGTAATGAGCAGTTCTTC.

J is TRBJ1-4 and V is TRBV4-1, with unresolved D. V was trimmed by 0 bases and J by 2 bases, leaving 13 bases between them. This CDR3 spans 17 amino acids. Germline-derived CDR1 and CDR2 are MGHRA and YSYEKL. The DNA for the CDR3 is TGCGCCAGCAGCCAAGATTTAGCGAGGGCCACTAATGAAAAACTGTTTTTT. Translating gives CASSQDLARATNEKLFF.

J is TRBJ2-2 and V is TRBV4-3; 9 nucleotides agree with TRBD2. CDR1 LGHNA and CDR2 YSLEER come from the germline V gene. Losses at the gene ends were 1 base for V and 6 bases for J; bases not matched to a gene: 6. The CDR3 has 16 amino acids. The CDR3 DNA follows: TGCGCCAGCAGCCAAGTAGGCGGGGGGGCCTCCGGGGAGCTGTTTTTT. Residues: CASSQVGGGASGELFF.

This chain uses TRBV10-3 with TRBJ1-1, with unresolved D. The CDR3 extends over 14 amino acids. The germline V gene has CDR1 ENHRY and CDR2 SYGVKD. Deletions cut 0 bases from V and 1 base from J, with 6 bases between. CDR3 sequence reads: CAISESTGNTEAFF. CDR3 in DNA: TGTGCCATCAGTGAGTCGACGGGGAACACTGAAGCTTTCTTT.